One T cell receptor beta chain is described in this entry. The data were taken from a study of blood T cell repertoires in COVID-19. In the authors' workflow: The authors estimated nucleated cell counts from reference gene primer amplification. Generated by immunoSEQ multiplex PCR, the TCRdb table keeps only in-frame clones and is missing some. V, J and clone size are those of that table, while D and trimming were read from the DNA. Of around 310,000 clones in the sample, roughly 90% are singletons; the top ten hold roughly a tenth. The CDR3 is made up of 17 amino acids. Trimming shortened V by 6 bases and J by 5 bases, and 22 bases separated the two germline ends. Germline values: CDR1 LNHDA, CDR2 SQIVND (reference sequence). Participants' reported clinical history set cohort assignment.

The genes are TRBV19 and TRBJ1-4; D is unclear. The clonotype originates from a woman between 25 and 40 years old who had recovered from COVID-19. Sequenced: PBMCs or T cells enriched from blood (not recorded which). CDR3 residues: CASRPLKRAKGNEKLFF. For the CDR3, the DNA is TGTGCCAGTAGGCCCCTTAAGAGGGCCAAAGGGAATGAAAAACTGTTTTTT.